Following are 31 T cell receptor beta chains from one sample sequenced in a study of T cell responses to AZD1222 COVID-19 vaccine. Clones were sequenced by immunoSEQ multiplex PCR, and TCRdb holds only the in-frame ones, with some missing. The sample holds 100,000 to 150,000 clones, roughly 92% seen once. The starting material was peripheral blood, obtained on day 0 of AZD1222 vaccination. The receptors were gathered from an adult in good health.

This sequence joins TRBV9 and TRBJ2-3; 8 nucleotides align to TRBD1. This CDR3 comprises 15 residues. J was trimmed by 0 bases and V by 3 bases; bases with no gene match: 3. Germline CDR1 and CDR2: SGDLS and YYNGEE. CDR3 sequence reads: CASSGDRRSTDTQYF. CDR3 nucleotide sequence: TGTGCCAGCAGCGGGGACAGGAGAAGCACAGATACGCAGTATTTT.

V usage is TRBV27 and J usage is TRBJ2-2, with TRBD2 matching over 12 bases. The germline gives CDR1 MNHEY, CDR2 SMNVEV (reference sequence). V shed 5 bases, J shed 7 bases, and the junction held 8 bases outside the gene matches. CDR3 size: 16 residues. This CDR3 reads CASSTGTSGSDGELFF. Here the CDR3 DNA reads TGTGCCAGCAGTACCGGGACTAGCGGGTCTGACGGGGAGCTGTTTTTT.

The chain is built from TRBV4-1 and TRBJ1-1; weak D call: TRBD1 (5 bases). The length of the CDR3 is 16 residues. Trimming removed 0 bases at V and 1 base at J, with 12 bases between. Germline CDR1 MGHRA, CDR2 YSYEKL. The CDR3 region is CASSQDGGGANTEAFF. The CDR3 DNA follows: TGCGCCAGCAGCCAAGATGGGGGAGGGGCGAACACTGAAGCTTTCTTT.

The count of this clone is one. The CDR3 DNA reads TGTGCCAGCATAGGACTAGCGGGATCAGATACGCAGTATTTT. Protein sequence: CASIGLAGSDTQYF. V and J are TRBV6-5 and TRBJ2-3; 12 positions match TRBD2. Losses at the gene ends were 7 bases for V and 4 bases for J; bases not matched to a gene: 3. The CDR3 has 14 residues. CDR1 is MNHEY and CDR2 is SVGAGI in the germline V gene.

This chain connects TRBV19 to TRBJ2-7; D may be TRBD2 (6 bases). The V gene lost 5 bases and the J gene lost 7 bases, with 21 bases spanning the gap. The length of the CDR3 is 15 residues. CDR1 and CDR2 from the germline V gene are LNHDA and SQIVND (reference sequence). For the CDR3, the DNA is TGTGCCAGTAGTGTCAGGGAAAGCGGGCGTGGGGAGCAGTACTTC. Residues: CASSVRESGRGEQYF.

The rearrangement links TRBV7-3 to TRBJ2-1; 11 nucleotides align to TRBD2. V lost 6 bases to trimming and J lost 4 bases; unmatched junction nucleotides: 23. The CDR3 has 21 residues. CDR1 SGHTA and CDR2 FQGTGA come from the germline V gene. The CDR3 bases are TGTGCCAGCAGGCCCCCGCGTTTGCGTCCGGGACTAGCGGAAATTTACAATGAGCAGTTCTTC. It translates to CASRPPRLRPGLAEIYNEQFF. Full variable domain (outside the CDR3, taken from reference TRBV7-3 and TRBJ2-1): GAGVSQTPSNKVTEKGKYVELRCDPISGHTALYWYRQSLGQGPEFLIYFQGTGAADDSGLPNDRFFAVRPEGSVSTLKIQRTERGDSAVYLCASRPPRLRPGLAEIYNEQFFGPGTRLTVL.

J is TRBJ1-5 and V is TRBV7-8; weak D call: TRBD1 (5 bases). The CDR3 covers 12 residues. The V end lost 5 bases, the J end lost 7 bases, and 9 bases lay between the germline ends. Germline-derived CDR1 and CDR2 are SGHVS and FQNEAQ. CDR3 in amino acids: CASSVGEQPQHF. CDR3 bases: TGTGCCAGCAGCGTGGGGGAACAGCCCCAGCATTTT.

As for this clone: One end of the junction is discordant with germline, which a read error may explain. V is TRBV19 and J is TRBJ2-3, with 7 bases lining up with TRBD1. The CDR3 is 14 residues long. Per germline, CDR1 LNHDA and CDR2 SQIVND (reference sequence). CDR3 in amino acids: CASTIQGSSDTQYF. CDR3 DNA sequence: TGTGCCAGTACTATACAGGGGTCTTCAGATACGCAGTATTTT. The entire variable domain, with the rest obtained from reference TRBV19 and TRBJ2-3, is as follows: DGGITQSPKYLFRKEGQNVTLSCEQNLNHDAMYWYRQDPGQGLRLIYYSQIVNDFQKGDIAEGYSVSREKKESFPLTVTSAQKNPTAFYLCASTIQGSSDTQYFGPGTRLTVL.

In nucleotides, the CDR3 is TGTGCCAGCAGCCAGTCAGGAGATACGCAGTATTTT. This encodes CASSQSGDTQYF. The J gene is TRBJ2-3, the V gene TRBV9, with unresolved D. CDR3 size: 12 residues. Germline V CDR1 and CDR2: SGDLS, YYNGEE. Trimming took 4 bases from V and 5 from J, leaving 8 bases between them.

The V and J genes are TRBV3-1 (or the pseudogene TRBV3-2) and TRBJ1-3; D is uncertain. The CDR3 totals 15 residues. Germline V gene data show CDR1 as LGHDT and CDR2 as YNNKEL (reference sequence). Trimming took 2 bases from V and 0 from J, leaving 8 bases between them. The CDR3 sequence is CASSQQMHSGNTIYF. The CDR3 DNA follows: TGTGCCAGCAGCCAACAGATGCACTCTGGAAACACCATATATTTT.

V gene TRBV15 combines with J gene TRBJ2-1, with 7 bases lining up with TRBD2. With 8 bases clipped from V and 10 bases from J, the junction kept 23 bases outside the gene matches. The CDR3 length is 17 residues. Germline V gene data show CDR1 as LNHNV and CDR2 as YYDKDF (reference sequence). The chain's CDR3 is CATRHMGNGAGRGEQFF. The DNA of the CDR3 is TGTGCCACCCGGCACATGGGAAACGGAGCGGGGAGAGGGGAGCAGTTCTTC.

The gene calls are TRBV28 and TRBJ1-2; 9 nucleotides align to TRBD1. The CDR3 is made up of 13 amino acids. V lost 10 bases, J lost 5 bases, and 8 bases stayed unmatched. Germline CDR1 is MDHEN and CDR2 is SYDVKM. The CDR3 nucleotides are TGTGCCACCGAACAGGGGGCGAGTTATGGCTACACCTTC. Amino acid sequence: CATEQGASYGYTF.

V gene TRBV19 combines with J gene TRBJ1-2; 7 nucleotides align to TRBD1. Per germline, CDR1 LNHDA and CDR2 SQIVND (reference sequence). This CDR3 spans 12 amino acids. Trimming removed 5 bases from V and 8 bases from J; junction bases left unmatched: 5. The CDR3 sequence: CASSPGTVGYTF. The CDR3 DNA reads TGTGCCAGTAGTCCCGGGACAGTCGGCTACACCTTC.

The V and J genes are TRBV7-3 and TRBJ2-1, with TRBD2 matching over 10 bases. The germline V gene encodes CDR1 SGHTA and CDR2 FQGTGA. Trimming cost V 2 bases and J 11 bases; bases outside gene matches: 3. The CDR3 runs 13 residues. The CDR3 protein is CASSLLLAGQQFF. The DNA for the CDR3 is TGTGCCAGCAGCTTACTACTAGCGGGGCAGCAGTTCTTC. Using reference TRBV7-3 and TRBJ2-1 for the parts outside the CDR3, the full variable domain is GAGVSQTPSNKVTEKGKYVELRCDPISGHTALYWYRQSLGQGPEFLIYFQGTGAADDSGLPNDRFFAVRPEGSVSTLKIQRTERGDSAVYLCASSLLLAGQQFFGPGTRLTVL.

CDR3 in amino acids: CASIDRQGYGYTF. DNA of the CDR3: TGTGCCAGCATCGATAGACAGGGCTATGGCTACACCTTC. The V gene is TRBV7-2, the J gene TRBJ1-2, with 7 bases fitting TRBD1. Germline loops: CDR1 SGHTA, CDR2 FQGNSA. CDR3 size: 13 residues. V shed 7 bases and J 4 bases; nucleotides not matched to a gene: 6.

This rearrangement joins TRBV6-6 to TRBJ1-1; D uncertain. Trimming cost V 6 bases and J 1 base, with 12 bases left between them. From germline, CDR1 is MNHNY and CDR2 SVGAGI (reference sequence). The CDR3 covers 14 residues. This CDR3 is CASRILTENTEAFF. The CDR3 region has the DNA TGTGCCAGCAGGATACTGACGGAGAACACTGAAGCTTTCTTT.

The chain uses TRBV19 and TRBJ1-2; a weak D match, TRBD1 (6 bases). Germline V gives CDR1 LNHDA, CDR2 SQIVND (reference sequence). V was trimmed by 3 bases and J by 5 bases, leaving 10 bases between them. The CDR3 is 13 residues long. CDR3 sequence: CASSITGLYGYTF. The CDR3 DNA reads TGTGCCAGTAGTATCACAGGGCTGTATGGCTACACCTTC.

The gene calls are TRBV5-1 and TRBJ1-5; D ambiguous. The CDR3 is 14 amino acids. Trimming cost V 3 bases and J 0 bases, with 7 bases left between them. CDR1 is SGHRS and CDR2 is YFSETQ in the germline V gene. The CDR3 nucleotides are TGCGCCAGCAGCTCCGGGCTTAGCAATCAGCCCCAGCATTTT. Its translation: CASSSGLSNQPQHF.

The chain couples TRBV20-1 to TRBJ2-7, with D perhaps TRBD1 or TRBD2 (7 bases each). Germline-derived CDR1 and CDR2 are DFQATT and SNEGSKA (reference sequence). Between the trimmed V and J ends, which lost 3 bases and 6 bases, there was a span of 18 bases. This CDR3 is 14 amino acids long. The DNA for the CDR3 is TGCAGTGCTAGTCAGGGGGGAGGGGGGTCCGAGCAGTACTTC. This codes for CSASQGGGGSEQYF.

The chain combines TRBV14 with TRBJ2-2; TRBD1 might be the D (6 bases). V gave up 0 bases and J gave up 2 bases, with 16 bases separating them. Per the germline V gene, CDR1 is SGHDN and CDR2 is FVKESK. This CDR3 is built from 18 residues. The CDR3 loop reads CASSQDLVFRGNTGELFF. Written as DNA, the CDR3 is TGTGCCAGCAGCCAAGATTTGGTTTTCAGGGGAAACACCGGGGAGCTGTTTTTT.

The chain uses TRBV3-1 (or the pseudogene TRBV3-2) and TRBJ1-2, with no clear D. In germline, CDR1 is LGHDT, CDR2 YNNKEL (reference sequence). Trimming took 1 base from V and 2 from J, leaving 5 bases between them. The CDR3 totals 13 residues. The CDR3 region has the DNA TGTGCCAGCAGCCAAGCACAGAACTATGGCTACACCTTC. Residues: CASSQAQNYGYTF.

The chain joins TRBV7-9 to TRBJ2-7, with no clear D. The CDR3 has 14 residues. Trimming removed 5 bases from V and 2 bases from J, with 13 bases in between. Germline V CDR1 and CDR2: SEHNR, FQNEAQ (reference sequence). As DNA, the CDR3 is TGTGCCAGCAGCCCTGCGACAACAACCTACGAGCAGTACTTC. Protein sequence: CASSPATTTYEQYF.

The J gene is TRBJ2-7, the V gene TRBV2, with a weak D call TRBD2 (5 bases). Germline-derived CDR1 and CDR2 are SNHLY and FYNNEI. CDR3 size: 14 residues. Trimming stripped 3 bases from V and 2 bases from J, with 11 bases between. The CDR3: CASSDLQRAYEQYF. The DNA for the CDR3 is TGTGCCAGCAGTGACCTACAGAGGGCCTACGAGCAGTACTTC.

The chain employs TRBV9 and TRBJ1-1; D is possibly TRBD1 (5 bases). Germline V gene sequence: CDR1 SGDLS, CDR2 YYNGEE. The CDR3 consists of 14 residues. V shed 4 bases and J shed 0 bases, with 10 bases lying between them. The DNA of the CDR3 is TGTGCCAGCAGCCCGACAGTCCTGAACACTGAAGCTTTCTTT. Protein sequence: CASSPTVLNTEAFF.

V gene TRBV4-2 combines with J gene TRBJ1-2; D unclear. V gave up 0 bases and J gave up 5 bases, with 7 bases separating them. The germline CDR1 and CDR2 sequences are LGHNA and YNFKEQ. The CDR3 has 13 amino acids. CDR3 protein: CASSQERAYGYTF. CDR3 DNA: TGTGCCAGCAGCCAAGAAAGGGCTTATGGCTACACCTTC.

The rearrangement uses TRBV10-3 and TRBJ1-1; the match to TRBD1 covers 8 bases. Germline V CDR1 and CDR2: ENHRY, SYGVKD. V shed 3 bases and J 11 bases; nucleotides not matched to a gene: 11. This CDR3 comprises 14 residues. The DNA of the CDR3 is TGTGCCATCAGTGAAGGCCGGGACAGGATTTGGGCTTTCTTT. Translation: CAISEGRDRIWAFF.

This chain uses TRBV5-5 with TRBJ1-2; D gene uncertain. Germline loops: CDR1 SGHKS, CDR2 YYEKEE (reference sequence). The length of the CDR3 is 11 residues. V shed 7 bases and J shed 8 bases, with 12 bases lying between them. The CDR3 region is CASLRARGYTF. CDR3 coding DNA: TGTGCCAGCCTCCGGGCGAGGGGCTACACCTTC.

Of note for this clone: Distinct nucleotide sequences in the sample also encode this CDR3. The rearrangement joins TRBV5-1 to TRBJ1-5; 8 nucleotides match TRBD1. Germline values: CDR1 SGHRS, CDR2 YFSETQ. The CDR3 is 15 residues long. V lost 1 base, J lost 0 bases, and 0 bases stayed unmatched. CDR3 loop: CASSLTGGSNQPQHF. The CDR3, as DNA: TGCGCCAGCAGCTTGACAGGGGGTAGCAATCAGCCCCAGCATTTT.

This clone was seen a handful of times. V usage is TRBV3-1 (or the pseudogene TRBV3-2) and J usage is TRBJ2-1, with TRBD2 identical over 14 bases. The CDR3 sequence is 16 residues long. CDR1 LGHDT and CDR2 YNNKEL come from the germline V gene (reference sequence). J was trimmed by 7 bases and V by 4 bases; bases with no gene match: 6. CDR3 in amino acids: CASSPRLAGGQNEQFF. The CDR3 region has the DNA TGTGCCAGCAGCCCGAGACTAGCGGGGGGGCAGAATGAGCAGTTCTTC.

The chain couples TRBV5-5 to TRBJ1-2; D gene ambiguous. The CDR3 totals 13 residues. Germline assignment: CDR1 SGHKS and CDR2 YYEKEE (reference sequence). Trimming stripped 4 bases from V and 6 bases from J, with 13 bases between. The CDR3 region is CASSHVEGDGYTF. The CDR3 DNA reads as TGTGCCAGCAGCCACGTGGAGGGAGATGGCTACACCTTC.

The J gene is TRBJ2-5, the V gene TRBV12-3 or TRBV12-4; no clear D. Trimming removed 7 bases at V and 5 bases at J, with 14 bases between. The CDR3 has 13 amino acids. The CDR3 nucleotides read TGTGCCAGCACTCAATTTGGCCGGGAGACCCAGTACTTC. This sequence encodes CASTQFGRETQYF.